The 20 T cell receptor beta chains presented below share a single source sample, sequenced in a study of molecular identifiers for immune sequencing clone quantification. TCRdb fed the PCR reads into MiXCR, producing one record per CDR3 protein. The sample includes about 640,000 distinct CDR3 sequences, around 20% seen only once; the top ten take around 0.9%. Sequencing was done on a sample of naive CD8+ T cells from blood, with Jurkat cell RNA spiked in. Specified subset: FACS-sorted CD8+CD4-CCR7+CD45RA+ naive T cells. Receptor source: a human donor in good health. Some libraries in this study had Jurkat cell RNA spiked in.

As regards this clonotype: A read error may explain this, as a much larger clone is one base away. V is TRBV20-1 and J is TRBJ2-2; no clear D gene. This CDR3 is built from 13 residues. CDR1 and CDR2 from the germline V gene are DFQATT and SNEGSKA (reference sequence). V was clipped by 0 bases and J by 3 bases, with 5 bases between them. The CDR3, as DNA: TGCAGTGCTAGAGAAGAGTACACCGGGGAGCTGTTTTTT. The encoded protein is CSAREEYTGELFF.

This clonotype occurred many times. The CDR3 sequence is CASRPGGAGTEAFF. As DNA, the CDR3 is TGTGCCAGCAGACCTGGAGGGGCCGGCACTGAAGCTTTCTTT. The chain employs TRBV6-5 and TRBJ1-1, with D tentatively TRBD1 (5 bases). Germline-derived CDR1 and CDR2 are MNHEY and SVGAGI. Trimming took 6 bases from V and 4 from J, leaving 15 bases between them. This CDR3 has 14 amino acids.

This clonotype was recorded at least ten times. The chain employs TRBV20-1 and TRBJ2-2, with TRBD1 matching 7 bases. The V and J ends lost 4 bases and 0 bases, in that order; junction bases with no gene match: 5. The CDR3 is made up of 15 amino acids. The germline CDR1 and CDR2 sequences are DFQATT and SNEGSKA (reference sequence). The CDR3 bases are TGCAGTGCTAAGACCGGGACAGCGAACACCGGGGAGCTGTTTTTT. It encodes CSAKTGTANTGELFF.

This clonotype came up a few times. As DNA, the CDR3 is TGTGCCAGCAGCGTAGGAACAGGCGCCGGACTAGCCCAAGAGACCCAGTACTTC. It encodes CASSVGTGAGLAQETQYF. The genes are TRBV9 and TRBJ2-5; TRBD2 aligns across 8 bases. Trimming took 0 bases from V and 1 from J; bases not matched to a gene: 11. CDR1 is SGDLS and CDR2 is YYNGEE in the germline V gene. CDR3 length equals 18 residues.

This clonotype was seen at least ten times. The chain carries TRBV9 and TRBJ2-3; D remains ambiguous. Trimming pared 4 bases from V and 0 bases from J, leaving 12 bases between. Germline values: CDR1 SGDLS, CDR2 YYNGEE. The CDR3 spans 15 residues. The CDR3 region is CASSPSRSSTDTQYF. For the CDR3, the DNA is TGTGCCAGCAGCCCGAGCCGATCTAGCACAGATACGCAGTATTTT.

For this clonotype: The CDR3 does not close with the conserved phenylalanine or tryptophan, likely indicating a read error. The rearrangement links TRBV6-2 or TRBV6-3 to TRBJ2-7; the D call may be TRBD1 or TRBD2 (5 bases each). Germline loops: CDR1 MNHEY, CDR2 SVGEGT. V was trimmed by 2 bases and J by 2 bases, leaving 19 bases between them. This CDR3 is built from 17 residues. CDR3 in amino acids: CASSYDRRSGSPYEQYS. As DNA, the CDR3 is TGTGCCAGCAGTTACGATCGGAGGTCAGGGTCTCCCTACGAGCAGTACTCC.

The chain couples TRBV19 to TRBJ2-7; the D gene is possibly TRBD2 (5 bases). The germline V gene encodes CDR1 LNHDA and CDR2 SQIVND (reference sequence). This CDR3 is 12 amino acids long. The ends were cut back, 8 bases at V and 7 bases at J, with 15 bases in the middle. CDR3 in amino acids: CASERVAGEQYF. CDR3 nucleotide sequence: TGTGCCAGTGAACGGGTGGCGGGTGAGCAGTACTTC. Complete variable domain (other parts from reference TRBV19 and TRBJ2-7): DGGITQSPKYLFRKEGQNVTLSCEQNLNHDAMYWYRQDPGQGLRLIYYSQIVNDFQKGDIAEGYSVSREKKESFPLTVTSAQKNPTAFYLCASERVAGEQYFGPGTRLTVT.

With respect to this clonotype: A much bigger clone sits one base away, suggesting this may be a read error. V and J are TRBV28 and TRBJ2-1; D gene ambiguous. Germline assignment: CDR1 MDHEN and CDR2 SYDVKM. This CDR3 comprises 11 residues. The DNA for the CDR3 is TGTGCCAGCAGCCCGGACCGATACCAGTCCTTC. Its translation: CASSPDRYQSF.

This clonotype turned up a few times. V gene TRBV4-3 combines with J gene TRBJ2-4, with D perhaps TRBD1 or TRBD2 (5 bases each). Germline values: CDR1 LGHNA, CDR2 YSLEER. There are 17 residues in the CDR3. The V end was cut by 3 bases, the J end by 3 bases, with 18 bases between. In nucleotides, the CDR3 is TGCGCCAGCAGCCAGACGGCGTCGGGGCAAGGCAAAAACATTCAGTACTTC. Protein product: CASSQTASGQGKNIQYF.

This clonotype appeared a single time. The rearrangement links TRBV11-3 to TRBJ1-4; 8 bases match TRBD1. This CDR3 contains 16 residues. The germline V gene encodes CDR1 SGHNT and CDR2 YENEEA. V was clipped by 5 bases and J by 3 bases; unmatched bases: 8. DNA of the CDR3: TGTGCCAGCAGCACGACGTGGACAGGGTCTAATGAAAAACTGTTTTTT. This gives the protein CASSTTWTGSNEKLFF.

This clonotype was recorded many times. V usage is TRBV5-4 and J usage is TRBJ2-7, with D unresolved. The CDR3 totals 13 residues. V was clipped by 5 bases and J by 7 bases, with 16 bases between them. The germline CDR1 and CDR2 sequences are SGHNT and YYREEE (reference sequence). CDR3 in DNA: TGTGCCAGCAGGCCAAGAGACTTTCAGGAGCAGTACTTC. This gives the protein CASRPRDFQEQYF.

As concerns this clonotype: Being one base from a much bigger clone, this may be a read error. The rearrangement uses TRBV6-2 or TRBV6-3 and TRBJ2-7; D might be TRBD2 (5 bases). V lost 6 bases to trimming and J lost 5 bases, with 8 bases between them. The CDR3 sequence is 11 residues long. Germline assignment: CDR1 MNHEY and CDR2 SVGEGT. The CDR3 bases are TGTGCCAGCAGGCGGGTCCACGAGCAGTACTTC. It yields the protein CASRRVHEQYF.

This clonotype has a count of ten or more. The chain uses TRBV6-2 or TRBV6-3 and TRBJ2-3; TRBD2 is a possible D gene (6 bases). Between the trimmed V and J ends, which lost 5 bases and 2 bases, there was a span of 14 bases. The CDR3 sequence is 15 residues long. Germline V gene data show CDR1 as MNHEY and CDR2 as SVGEGT. Here the CDR3 reads CASSRLVGTTDTQYF. CDR3 in DNA: TGTGCCAGCAGTCGACTAGTGGGGACCACAGATACGCAGTATTTT.

The chain is built from TRBV19 and TRBJ2-6; unclear D gene. CDR1 is LNHDA and CDR2 is SQIVND in the germline V gene (reference sequence). V lost 6 bases and J lost 0, with 6 bases in between. CDR3 size: 14 residues. CDR3 in DNA: TGTGCCAGTAGACATAACTCTGGGGCCAACGTCCTGACTTTC. Its protein is CASRHNSGANVLTF.

A few counts support this clonotype. V usage is TRBV5-6 and J usage is TRBJ2-5; D gene ambiguous. Germline CDR1 SGHDT, CDR2 YYEEEE. The CDR3 contains 15 residues. Trimming shortened V by 1 base and J by 5 bases, and 15 bases separated the two germline ends. The CDR3 DNA follows: TGTGCCAGCAGCTTGTATTCAAGTCTTCCCGAGACCCAGTACTTC. The encoded protein is CASSLYSSLPETQYF.

This clonotype has at least ten counts. The J gene is TRBJ2-3, the V gene TRBV20-1; maybe TRBD1 (5 bases). The CDR3 has 13 amino acids. Trimming removed 1 base from V and 1 base from J, with 6 bases in between. The V gene's germline CDR1 is DFQATT and CDR2 SNEGSKA (reference sequence). The CDR3 protein is CSARARGTDTQYF. CDR3 DNA sequence: TGCAGTGCTAGAGCCAGGGGCACAGATACGCAGTATTTT.

The chain is built from TRBV11-2 and TRBJ2-1, with D perhaps TRBD1 (5 bases). The CDR3 contains 16 residues. The germline V gene encodes CDR1 SGHAT and CDR2 FQNNGV. V was cut by 1 base and J by 4 bases, with 14 bases left in between. CDR3 loop: CASSLAQGPLYNEQFF. The DNA for the CDR3 is TGTGCCAGCAGCTTAGCCCAGGGTCCTCTGTACAATGAGCAGTTCTTC.

This clonotype came up once. A much more abundant neighbour one base away suggests this may be a read error. The chain uses TRBV7-6 and TRBJ2-3, with 8 nucleotides matching TRBD2. The CDR3 covers 17 residues. Germline CDR1 SGHVS, CDR2 FNYEAQ. The CDR3 loop reads CVSSPSLAGEPSYTQYF. CDR3 DNA: TGTGTCAGCAGCCCCTCGCTAGCGGGTGAACCCAGCTATACGCAGTATTTT.

The genes are TRBV21-1 and TRBJ2-1; the table's D gene call, TRBD2, was not cross checked with the DNA. TRBV21-1 is a pseudogene locus. This CDR3 spans 22 amino acids. The CDR3 loop is CASGNGRLASGGVPLLNNEQFF. CDR3 DNA sequence: TGTGCCAGCGGCAACGGCCGCCTCGCTAGCGGGGGGGTACCCCTCCTAAATAATGAGCAGTTCTTC.

The table lists this clonotype with many counts. This chain links TRBV7-9 with TRBJ1-1, with D unresolved. CDR3 length: 14 residues. V was shortened by 3 bases and J by 6 bases, with 14 bases between the two germline ends. Germline lookup yields CDR1 SEHNR and CDR2 FQNEAQ (reference sequence). The CDR3 coding sequence is TGTGCCAGCAGCTTCCCGTCCCAGGCCTCTGAAGCTTTCTTT. Protein product: CASSFPSQASEAFF.